This T cell receptor (beta chain) was observed in a study of cytomegalovirus exposure and HLA in healthy donors. The PCR contained 60 Vbeta and 13 Jbeta primers. Some clones are missing from TCRdb's copy, which holds only in-frame ones; the method was immunoSEQ multiplex PCR. The sample yields about 90,000 clones, roughly 63% seen once. Whole-study findings and limits: Later analysis showed most CMV-associated TCR beta chains appearing HLA-restricted. The CMV antigen specificity of a few CMV-associated chains was confirmed through in vitro analysis.

With respect to this clone: Its antigen is not known.

This receptor was taken from a woman in her 50s in good health and CMV-seropositive. The sample comprised PBMCs.

The CDR3 DNA follows: TGTGCCAGCAGCCCTAACGGACTGTACACAGATACGCAGTATTTT. It codes for CASSPNGLYTDTQYF. This chain links TRBV7-9 with TRBJ2-3; D possibly corresponds to TRBD2 (5 bases). CDR1 and CDR2 (germline): SEHNR, FQNEAQ (reference sequence). Between the trimmed V and J ends, which lost 5 bases and 2 bases, there was a span of 14 bases. The CDR3 has 15 residues.